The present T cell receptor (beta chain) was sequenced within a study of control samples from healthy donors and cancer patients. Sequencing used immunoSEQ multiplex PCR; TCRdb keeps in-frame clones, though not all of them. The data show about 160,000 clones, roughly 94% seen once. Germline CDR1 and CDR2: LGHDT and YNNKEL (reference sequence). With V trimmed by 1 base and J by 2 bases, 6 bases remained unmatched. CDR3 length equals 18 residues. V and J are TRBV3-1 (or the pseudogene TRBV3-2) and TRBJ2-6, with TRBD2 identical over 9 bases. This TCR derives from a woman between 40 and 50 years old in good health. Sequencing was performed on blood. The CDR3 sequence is CASSQVGGRAAGANVLTF. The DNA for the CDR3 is TGTGCCAGCAGCCAAGTCGGCGGGAGGGCCGCTGGGGCCAACGTCCTGACTTTC.